This T cell receptor (beta chain) was observed in a study of T cell clonality in common variable immunodeficiency (dated by TCRdb to about 2015). Most of the CVID patients and most of the healthy controls were of Caucasian heritage. From each donor, about 5 to 8 ml of heparinized peripheral whole blood was collected. Genomic DNA from adults with common variable immune deficiency (CVID) and from healthy adult controls was the source for sequencing TCRbeta CDR3 repertoires. The control group comprised some 22 healthy adult volunteers, some 12 female and 10 male, aged about 23 to 75 years with a mean age of approximately 35. Diluted blood was density-centrifuged over Hypaque 1077 or Ficoll-Paque to isolate peripheral blood mononuclear cells. Genomic DNA was obtained from unsorted mononuclear cells using either Qiagen column purification or a centrifugation-based method. The study at large found these results: The authors noted that sequencing repertoires of T cell subpopulations would be needed to clarify what caused the increased clonality in CVID. Correlations between repertoire features and clinical complications were limited by patient heterogeneity within the CVID cohort. TCRbeta clonality was higher in CVID subjects than in healthy controls (t-test p = 0.018), and the increase was most characteristic of about a third of subjects. CVID TCRbeta sequences were reported to have fewer deletions and N-nucleotide insertions and to lack highly modified clones with 13 or more V deletions. Fewer TCRbeta clones were shared among CVID subjects than among healthy controls (p < 0.0001). Despite equal DNA input, controls averaged approximately 84,000 unique sequences per sample versus about 30,000 in CVID samples.

This clone appeared many times. Its antigen is unknown. The read ends 3 residues before the CDR3 terminus; that terminus is restored from the germline J gene. Based on the germline V gene, the CDR1 and CDR2 sequences are SQVTM and ANQGSEA. The CDR3, from cysteine to phenylalanine, totals 12 residues. Of the CDR3's DNA, 27 bases were read; they are in frame from base 1. CVID samples and control samples contributed equivalent amounts of genomic DNA as sequencing input. For every sample, a 60 bp segment covering the rearranged TCRbeta CDR3 region was amplified and then sequenced. TCRbeta amplification used the immunoSEQ assay, a bias-corrected multiplex PCR with high-throughput sequencing. The authors' analysis ran thus. Every unique nucleotide sequence counted as a clone and was annotated with V, D and J genes, copy number and frequency. Sequences were labeled productive if in frame, and non-productive if out of frame or containing stop codons. As previously described, Shannon's entropy was used to calculate clonality. The predicted amino acid sequences of productive clones were used to derive the mean CDR3 Kyte-Doolittle hydropathy. The R hclust function was used to hierarchically cluster scaled V gene usage with Manhattan distance and complete linkage. Sharing of clones by CDR3 amino acid sequence was evaluated by resampling 12 repertoires per group over 100 rounds. Repertoires were searched for 70 published EBV-specific and 200 to 300 published CMV-specific TCRbeta sequences. A couple of CVID samples yielding fewer than 10,000 sequences were excluded from analysis, leaving some 40 CVID repertoires. Sourced from immuneACCESS, this table was stored by TCRdb with only in-frame sequences that have V and J called. A share of the clones is absent; for the studies checked, an unresolved V gene accounts for under half, and the remainder has no known explanation. V, J and clone size derive from that table, while D and trimming were established from the DNA sequence. Here the sample lists 40,000 to 50,000 clones, none seen once only. Clones ranked in the top ten supply about 5.9% of the sample.

The V gene is TRBV29-1 and the J gene is TRBJ1-2, with 9 middle bases fitting TRBD1. The sequencing input was peripheral blood mononuclear cells. This sequence was found in a person aged 18 to 70 in good health. The CDR3 protein sequence reads: CSAGQGIAGYTF. The part of the CDR3 DNA that was read is TGCAGCGCCGGACAGGGGATTGCGGGC.